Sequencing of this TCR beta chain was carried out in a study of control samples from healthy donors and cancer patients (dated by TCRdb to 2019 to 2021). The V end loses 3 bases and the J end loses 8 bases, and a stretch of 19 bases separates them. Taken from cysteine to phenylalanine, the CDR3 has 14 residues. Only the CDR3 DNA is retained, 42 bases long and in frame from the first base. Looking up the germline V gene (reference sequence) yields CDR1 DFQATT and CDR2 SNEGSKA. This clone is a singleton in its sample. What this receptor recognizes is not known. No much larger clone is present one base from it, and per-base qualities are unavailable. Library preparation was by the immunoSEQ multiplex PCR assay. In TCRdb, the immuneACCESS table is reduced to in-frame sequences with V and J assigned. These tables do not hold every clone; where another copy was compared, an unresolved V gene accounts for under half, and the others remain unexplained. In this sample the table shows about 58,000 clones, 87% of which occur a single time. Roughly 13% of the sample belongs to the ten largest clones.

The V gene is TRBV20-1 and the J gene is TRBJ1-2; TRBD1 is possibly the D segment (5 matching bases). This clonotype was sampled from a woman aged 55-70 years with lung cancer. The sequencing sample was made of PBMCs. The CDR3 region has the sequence CSASSHLRGEGYTF. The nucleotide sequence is TGCAGTGCTAGTTCTCACCTCCGGGGGGAGGGCTACACCTTC.